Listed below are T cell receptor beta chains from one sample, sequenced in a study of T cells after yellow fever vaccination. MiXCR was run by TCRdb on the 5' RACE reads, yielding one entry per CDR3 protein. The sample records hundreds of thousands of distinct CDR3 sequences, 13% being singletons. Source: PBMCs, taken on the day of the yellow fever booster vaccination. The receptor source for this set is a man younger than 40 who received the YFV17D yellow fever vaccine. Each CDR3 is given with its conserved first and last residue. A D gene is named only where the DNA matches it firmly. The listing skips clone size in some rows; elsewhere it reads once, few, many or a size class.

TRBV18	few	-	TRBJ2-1	CASSPPSGNEQFF	TGTGCCAGCTCACCACCCTCGGGGAATGAGCAGTTCTTC
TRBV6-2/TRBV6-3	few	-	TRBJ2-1	CASSYARVGIAWDEQFF	TGTGCCAGCAGTTACGCGCGGGTAGGAATTGCTTGGGATGAGCAGTTCTTC
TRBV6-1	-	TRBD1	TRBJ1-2	CASRTGQEANYGYTF	TGTGCCAGCAGGACGGGACAGGAAGCTAACTATGGCTACACCTTC
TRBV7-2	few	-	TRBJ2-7	CASSLEYGYEQYF	TGTGCCAGCAGCTTAGAATACGGCTACGAGCAGTACTTC
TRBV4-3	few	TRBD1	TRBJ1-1	CASSRNRGQKAFF	TGCGCCAGCAGTCGAAACAGGGGGCAAAAAGCTTTCTTT
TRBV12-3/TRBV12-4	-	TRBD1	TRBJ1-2	CASSVQGAVGGYTF	TGTGCCAGCAGTGTACAGGGGGCCGTAGGTGGCTACACCTTC
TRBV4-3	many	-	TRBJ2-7	CASSQEYSYEQYF	TGCGCCAGCAGCCAAGAGTACTCCTACGAGCAGTACTTC
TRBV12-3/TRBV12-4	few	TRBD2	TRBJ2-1	CASSSRGAGVNEQFF	TGTGCCAGCAGTTCCCGAGGAGCGGGAGTCAATGAGCAGTTCTTC
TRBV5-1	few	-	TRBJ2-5	CASSLFGDEETQYF	TGCGCCAGCAGCTTGTTTGGCGACGAAGAGACCCAGTACTTC
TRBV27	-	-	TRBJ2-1	CASSLLGSTEQFF	TGTGCCAGCAGTTTATTGGGTTCCACCGAGCAGTTCTTC
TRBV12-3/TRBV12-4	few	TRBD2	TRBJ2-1	CASSFSPSGNNEQFF	TGTGCCAGCAGTTTCAGCCCTAGCGGGAACAATGAGCAGTTCTTC
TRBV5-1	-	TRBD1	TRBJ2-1	CASTKGADNEQFF	TGCGCCAGCACCAAGGGGGCGGACAATGAGCAGTTCTTC
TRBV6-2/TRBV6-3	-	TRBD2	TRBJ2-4	CASLSGRERNIQYF	TGTGCCAGCCTTAGTGGGCGGGAGCGGAACATTCAGTACTTC
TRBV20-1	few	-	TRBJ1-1	CSAPQRRGGTEAFF	TGCAGTGCTCCACAGAGAAGGGGGGGCACTGAAGCTTTCTTT
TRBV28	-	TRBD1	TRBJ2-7	CAIQVDRGTYEQYF	TGTGCCATCCAAGTCGACAGGGGTACTTACGAGCAGTACTTC
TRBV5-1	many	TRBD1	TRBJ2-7	CASSPRTGIYEQYF	TGCGCCAGCAGCCCCAGGACAGGGATATACGAGCAGTACTTC
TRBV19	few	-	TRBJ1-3	CASTWGSISGNTIYF	TGTGCCAGTACCTGGGGGAGTATCTCTGGAAACACCATATATTTT
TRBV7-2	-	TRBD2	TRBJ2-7	CASSFSEREVTYEQYF	TGTGCCAGCAGCTTCTCGGAGCGGGAGGTAACCTACGAGCAGTACTTC
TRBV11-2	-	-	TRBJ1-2	CASSLGSSLVPANYGYTF	TGTGCCAGCAGCTTGGGATCCAGCCTCGTACCAGCTAACTATGGCTACACCTTC
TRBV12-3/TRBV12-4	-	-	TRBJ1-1	CASTDGVRGGSTEAFF	TGTGCCAGCACCGATGGGGTCAGGGGCGGGTCCACTGAAGCTTTCTTT
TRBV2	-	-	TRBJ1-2	CASIGAPIYGYTF	TGTGCCAGCATAGGAGCCCCGATCTATGGCTACACCTTC
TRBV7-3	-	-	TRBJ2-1	CASSPPGGAHNEQFF	TGTGCCAGCAGCCCCCCGGGGGGCGCCCACAATGAGCAGTTCTTC
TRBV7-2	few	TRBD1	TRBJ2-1	CASSLGQGILHEQFF	TGTGCCAGCAGCTTGGGACAGGGGATCCTCCATGAGCAGTTCTTC
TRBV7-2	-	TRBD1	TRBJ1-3	CASSPQGLLSGNTIYF	TGTGCCAGCAGTCCACAGGGGCTCCTCTCTGGAAACACCATATATTTT
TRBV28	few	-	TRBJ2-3	CATLGALADTQYF	TGTGCCACCCTGGGGGCATTGGCAGATACGCAGTATTTT
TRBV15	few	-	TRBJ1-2	CATSRDPTGNGYTF	TGTGCCACCAGCAGAGATCCCACAGGGAATGGCTACACCTTC
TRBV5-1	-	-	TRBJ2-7	CASSLSPPGPSSYEQYF	TGCGCCAGCAGCTTGTCTCCCCCCGGGCCTAGCTCCTACGAGCAGTACTTC
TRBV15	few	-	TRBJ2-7	CATSAEGVEQYF	TGTGCCACCAGCGCGGAAGGAGTCGAGCAGTACTTC
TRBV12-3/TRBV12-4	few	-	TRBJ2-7	CASTSTYEQYF	TGTGCCAGCACCTCCACCTACGAGCAGTACTTC
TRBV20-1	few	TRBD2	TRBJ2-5	CSAPLAGGVETQYF	TGCAGTGCACCACTAGCGGGAGGGGTGGAGACCCAGTACTTC
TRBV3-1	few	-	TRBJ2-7	CASTPGGQIYEQYF	TGTGCCAGCACCCCGGGGGGACAAATCTACGAGCAGTACTTC
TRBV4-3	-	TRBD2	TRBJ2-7	CASSSLAGESHEQYF	TGCGCCAGCAGCTCCCTAGCGGGAGAGTCCCACGAGCAGTACTTC
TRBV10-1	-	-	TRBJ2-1	CAGQKWGPNSYNEQFF	TGCGCCGGGCAAAAATGGGGCCCTAACTCCTACAATGAGCAGTTCTTC
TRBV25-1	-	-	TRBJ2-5	CASSASGSGETQYF	TGTGCCAGCAGTGCCAGCGGGTCAGGGGAGACCCAGTACTTC
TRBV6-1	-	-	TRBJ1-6	CASSEFLPDNNSPLHF	TGTGCCAGCAGTGAATTTTTGCCGGATAATAATTCACCCCTCCACTTT